The entry below gives a single T cell receptor (beta chain) sequence along with its context. There is no known antigen for this receptor. No base-level quality is on record; no much larger clone is a single base apart. The collaborating institutions used their own protocols to collect whole blood in K2EDTA tubes. For TCRbeta analysis, collaborator samples were shipped as frozen whole blood, as isolated PBMCs, or as DNA extracted from either sample type. This specimen belongs to a study of blood T cell repertoires in COVID-19 (dated by TCRdb to 2020 to 2021). Context from the whole study: Samples from collaborators originated in the United States, Italy and Spain and spanned both the acute and convalescent phases of COVID-19. The material from the prospective study consisted of cDNA or gDNA derived from T cells, B-cell-depleted T cells, or PBMCs. Subjects who had been exposed to COVID-19, were actively infected with it, or had recovered from it provided the deeply sampled blood TCRbeta repertoires that made up the dataset. The repertoires were released in a freely available public database meant as a resource for research on the immune response to SARS-CoV-2. Samples came from the ongoing ImmuneRACE study (first 160 participants) plus 1,254 subjects from 6 global collaborators. A de-identified subject ID, COVID-19 status, age in years and sex were almost always included in the sample metadata. Where available, HLA class I and class II types were obtained from metadata supplied by the sample provider rather than from assay-based typing. What the work shows at the level of the full study, not this receptor alone: Clinical and demographic metadata were provided uncurated, with the amount varying by source and participant.

TCRbeta CDR3 regions were amplified from genomic DNA using the immunoSEQ Assay, a bias-controlled multiplex PCR. The authors processed their data as follows. The number of nucleated cells in each sample was estimated by amplification of reference gene primers within the assay. To quantify the absolute abundance of each unique TCRbeta CDR3 rearrangement, sequence reads were collapsed and filtered. For each sample, productive Simpson clonality was calculated as the square root of Simpson's diversity index over productive rearrangements. What TCRdb holds here is the immuneACCESS table cut down to in-frame rearrangements. Part of the clones is not present; checked against another copy, under half of the missing clones reflect an unresolved V gene, and the others are unexplained. The V and J calls and clone size are taken from that table; D and trimming were inferred from the DNA. The sample table shows 310,000 or so clones, and roughly 87% are seen once. The ten largest clones take up 1% of the sample.

V was cut back by 2 bases and J by 1 base, leaving a gap of 9 bases between them. In the germline V gene, CDR1 corresponds to KGHSH and CDR2 to LQKENI. Counted from cysteine to phenylalanine, this CDR3 has 14 amino acids. Only CDR3 DNA remains: 42 bases, in frame from the first base. The sequenced material came from peripheral blood. The V and J genes are TRBV18 and TRBJ2-7; the D gene cannot be named for sure. The TCR comes from a man aged 50 to 59 with active or convalescent COVID-19. The DNA is as follows: TGTGCCAGCTCACCAAATCAGGATTCCTACGAGCAGTACTTC. Its protein reads: CASSPNQDSYEQYF.